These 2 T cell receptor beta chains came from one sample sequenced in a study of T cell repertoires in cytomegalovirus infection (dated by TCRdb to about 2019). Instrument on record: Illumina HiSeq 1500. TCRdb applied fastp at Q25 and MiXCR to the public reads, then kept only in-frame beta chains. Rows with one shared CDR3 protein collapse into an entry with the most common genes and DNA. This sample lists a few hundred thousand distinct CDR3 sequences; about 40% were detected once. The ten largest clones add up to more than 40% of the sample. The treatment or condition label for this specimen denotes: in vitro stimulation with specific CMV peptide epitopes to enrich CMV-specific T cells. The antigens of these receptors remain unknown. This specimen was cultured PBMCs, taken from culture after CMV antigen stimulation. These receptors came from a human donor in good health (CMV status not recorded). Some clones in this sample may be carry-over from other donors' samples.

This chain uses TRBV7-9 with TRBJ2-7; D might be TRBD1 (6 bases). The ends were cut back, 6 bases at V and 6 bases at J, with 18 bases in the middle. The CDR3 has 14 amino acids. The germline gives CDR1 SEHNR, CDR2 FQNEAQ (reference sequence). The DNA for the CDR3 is TGTGCCAGCAGTACGACAGGAAAGCCCCGCGAGCAGTACTTC. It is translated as CASSTTGKPREQYF.

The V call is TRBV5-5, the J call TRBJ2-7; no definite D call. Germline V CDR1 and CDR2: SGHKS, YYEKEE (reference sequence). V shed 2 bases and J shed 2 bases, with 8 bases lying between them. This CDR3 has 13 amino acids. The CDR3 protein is CASSFAVAYEQYF. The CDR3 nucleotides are TGTGCCAGCAGCTTCGCTGTCGCCTACGAGCAGTACTTC.